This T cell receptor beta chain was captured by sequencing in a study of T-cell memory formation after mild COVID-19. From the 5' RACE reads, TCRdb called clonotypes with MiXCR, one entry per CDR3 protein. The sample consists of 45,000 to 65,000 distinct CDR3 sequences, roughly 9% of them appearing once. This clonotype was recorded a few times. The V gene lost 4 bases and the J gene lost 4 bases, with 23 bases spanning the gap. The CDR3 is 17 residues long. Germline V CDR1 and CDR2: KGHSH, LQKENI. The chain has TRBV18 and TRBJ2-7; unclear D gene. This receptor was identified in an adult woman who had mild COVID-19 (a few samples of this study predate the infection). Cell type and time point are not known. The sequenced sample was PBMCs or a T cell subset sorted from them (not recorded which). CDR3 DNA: TGTGCCAGCTCACTAAGGACCTCCGGCTACCGACCTTACGAGCAGTACTTC. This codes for CASSLRTSGYRPYEQYF.